These 26 T cell receptor beta chains were all obtained from the same sample, sequenced in a study of T cells in Graves' hyperthyroidism and ophthalmopathy. It was RNA transcripts that yielded the amplified TCR beta CDR3 regions. Initially, a first-round RT-PCR of the TCR CDR3 employed the HTBI primer set. TCRdb itself ran the multiplex PCR reads through MiXCR, one entry per CDR3 protein. The sample records around 660,000 distinct CDR3 sequences, 40% to 55% being singletons. The sequencing sample was made of peripheral blood or thyroid tissue (not recorded which). The receptors were gathered from an adult man with Graves' disease, either hyperthyroidism or ophthalmopathy (not recorded which).

The V call is TRBV2, the J call TRBJ2-6, with 7 bases lining up with TRBD2. This CDR3 spans 18 amino acids. Germline V gene sequence: CDR1 SNHLY, CDR2 FYNNEI. Trimming took 5 bases from V and 0 from J; bases not matched to a gene: 10. CDR3 protein: CASSTPGGSSSGANVLTF. Written as DNA, the CDR3 is TGTGCCAGCAGTACCCCGGGGGGAAGTTCCTCTGGGGCCAACGTCCTGACTTTC.

The gene calls are TRBV7-8 and TRBJ2-7, with a weak D call TRBD1 (6 bases). The J call may not be correct, given that the DNA end is closer to TRBJ2-1. The CDR3 contains 14 residues. Germline CDR1 and CDR2: SGHVS and FQNEAQ. The CDR3 region is CASSLVGPGAEQFF. DNA for the CDR3: TGTGCCAGCAGCTTGGTGGGTCCAGGGGCCGAGCAGTTCTTC.

The chain has TRBV7-2 and TRBJ2-5, with TRBD2 matching 7 bases. Germline CDR1 is SGHTA and CDR2 is FQGNSA. The V segment lost 1 base and the J segment 6 bases; nucleotides outside the gene matches: 11. The length of the CDR3 is 16 residues. The CDR3 nucleotides are TGTGCCAGCAGCTTAGATCCGGGGACTATTCGTCAGACCCAGTACTTC. Translation gives CASSLDPGTIRQTQYF. Variable domain in full (rest from reference TRBV7-2 and TRBJ2-5): GAGVSQSPSNKVTEKGKDVELRCDPISGHTALYWYRQSLGQGLEFLIYFQGNSAPDKSGLPSDRFSAERTGGSVSTLTIQRTQQEDSAVYLCASSLDPGTIRQTQYFGPGTRLLVL.

The rearrangement uses TRBV25-1 and TRBJ1-2; 9 positions agree with TRBD1. This CDR3 comprises 14 residues. V gave up 8 bases and J gave up 5 bases; unmatched junction bases: 9. CDR1 is MGHDK, CDR2 SYGVNS, per germline. CDR3 nucleotide sequence: TGTGCCAGCGGCCACCGGGACAGGGATTATGGCTACACCTTC. Its translation is CASGHRDRDYGYTF.

The chain carries TRBV2 and TRBJ1-1; D perhaps matches TRBD1 (6 bases). With 5 bases removed from V and 6 bases from J, the gap between germline ends came to 16 bases. The CDR3 has 14 residues. From germline, CDR1 is SNHLY and CDR2 FYNNEI. CDR3 sequence: CASSLQGSGAEAFF. CDR3 nucleotide sequence: TGTGCCAGCAGTCTGCAGGGGAGCGGCGCTGAAGCTTTCTTT. The full variable domain, in which reference TRBV2 and TRBJ1-1 provide the parts outside the CDR3, is EPEVTQTPSHQVTQMGQEVILRCVPISNHLYFYWYRQILGQKVEFLVSFYNNEISEKSEIFDDQFSVERPDGSNFTLKIRSTKLEDSAMYFCASSLQGSGAEAFFGQGTRLTVV.

The gene calls are TRBV7-9 and TRBJ1-4; D might be TRBD1 (5 bases). The CDR3 consists of 15 residues. Germline V CDR1 and CDR2: SEHNR, FQNEAQ (reference sequence). V was trimmed by 7 bases and J by 2 bases, leaving 14 bases between them. The CDR3 nucleotides read TGTGCCAGCACCCCGGGCAGGGCCACTAATGAAAAACTGTTTTTT. Translating gives CASTPGRATNEKLFF. Supplemented by reference TRBV7-9 and TRBJ1-4, the full variable domain reads DTGVSQNPRHKITKRGQNVTFRCDPISEHNRLYWYRQTLGQGPEFLTYFQNEAQLEKSRLLSDRFSAERPKGSFSTLEIQRTEQGDSAMYLCASTPGRATNEKLFFGSGTQLSVL.

This chain joins TRBV14 and TRBJ1-6, with 11 bases lining up with TRBD1. CDR1 and CDR2 (germline): SGHDN, FVKESK. V dropped 3 bases and J dropped 8; count of bases not matched to a gene: 3. The CDR3 extends over 15 amino acids. The CDR3 nucleotides read TGTGCCAGCAGCCACGGGACAGGGGGTTATTCACCCCTCCACTTT. It translates to CASSHGTGGYSPLHF.

CDR3 coding DNA: TGTGCCAGCAGCTTAGGGAGGGGCCTTAACTATGGCTACACCTTC. It yields the protein CASSLGRGLNYGYTF. V and J are TRBV11-2 and TRBJ1-2, with D perhaps matching TRBD1 (5 bases). Germline-derived CDR1 and CDR2 are SGHAT and FQNNGV. Trimming left V 1 base short and J 1 base short, with 10 bases between. The CDR3 sequence is 15 residues long.

The chain joins TRBV7-9 to TRBJ2-7, with a tentative D call TRBD2 (6 bases). The germline V gene has CDR1 SEHNR and CDR2 FQNEAQ (reference sequence). The CDR3 is 12 residues long. Trimming removed 6 bases at V and 5 bases at J, with 11 bases between. The CDR3 DNA reads as TGTGCCAGCAGTGGCGGGGACGACGAGCAGTACTTC. Its translation: CASSGGDDEQYF.

V usage is TRBV16 and J usage is TRBJ1-2; perhaps TRBD1 as D (6 bases). This CDR3 region has 12 residues. From germline, CDR1 is KGHSY and CDR2 FQNENV. The CDR3, as DNA: TGTGCTAGCTTGACACAGGGAGCTGGCTACACCTTC. This sequence encodes CASLTQGAGYTF.

This clonotype was seen only a few times. This chain links TRBV12-3 or TRBV12-4 with TRBJ2-2; 8 positions agree with TRBD1. This CDR3 is built from 15 residues. V shed 6 bases, J shed 4 bases, and the junction held 7 bases outside the gene matches. The CDR3 here is CASRRTGLSTGELFF. Here the CDR3 DNA reads TGTGCCAGCAGACGGACAGGGTTGAGCACCGGGGAGCTGTTTTTT.

Turning to this clonotype: A much more abundant neighbour one base away suggests this may be a read error. The rearrangement joins TRBV14 to TRBJ1-1, with TRBD1 matching over 7 bases. V was clipped by 1 base and J by 11 bases; unmatched bases: 7. Germline V lookup: CDR1 SGHDN, CDR2 FVKESK. This CDR3 comprises 13 residues. The CDR3 sequence: CASSQGRGLRAFF. In DNA, the CDR3 is TGTGCCAGCAGCCAAGGGAGGGGGCTTCGGGCTTTCTTT.

The rearrangement joins TRBV29-1 to TRBJ2-3; TRBD1 might be the D (5 bases). CDR3 length: 12 amino acids. Germline loops: CDR1 SQVTM, CDR2 ANQGSEA. Trimming took 6 bases from V and 4 from J, leaving 11 bases between them. The CDR3 loop reads CSVNQGADTQYF. CDR3 nucleotide sequence: TGCAGCGTCAATCAGGGTGCAGATACGCAGTATTTT.

This clonotype turned up a few times. The chain is built from TRBV9 and TRBJ1-1; perhaps TRBD1 as D (6 bases). V lost 4 bases, J lost 3 bases, and 16 bases lay in between. The CDR3 totals 15 residues. Germline-derived CDR1 and CDR2 are SGDLS and YYNGEE. Here the CDR3 DNA reads TGTGCCAGCAGCCCCCACGGGGGCAGGGACACTGAAGCTTTCTTT. This translates into CASSPHGGRDTEAFF. Together with reference TRBV9 and TRBJ1-1, the CDR3 gives the full variable domain: DSGVTQTPKHLITATGQRVTLRCSPRSGDLSVYWYQQSLDQGLQFLIQYYNGEERAKGNILERFSAQQFPDLHSELNLSSLELGDSALYFCASSPHGGRDTEAFFGQGTRLTVV.

The chain uses TRBV29-1 and TRBJ1-4; the D gene is possibly TRBD1 (5 bases). CDR3 size: 12 residues. Germline values: CDR1 SQVTM, CDR2 ANQGSEA. V lost 2 bases to trimming and J lost 8 bases, with 9 bases between them. CDR3 nucleotides: TGCAGCGTTGAAAGGGGAGGGGAAAAACTGTTTTTT. Its translation is CSVERGGEKLFF.

Concerning this clonotype itself: A much larger clone lies a single base off, so this may be a read error. The chain joins TRBV7-2 to TRBJ1-6; 9 nucleotides agree with TRBD1. Germline CDR1 is SGHTA and CDR2 is FQGNSA. The CDR3 runs to 15 residues. The DNA for the CDR3 is TGTGCCAGCAGCTCAGCAACAGGGGGCTCAAGACCCCTCCGCTTT. This translates into CASSSATGGSRPLRF.

This clonotype has only a few counts. The chain uses TRBV12-3 or TRBV12-4 and TRBJ1-2; 7 bases align to TRBD1. There are 13 residues in the CDR3. V was pared by 7 bases and J by 5 bases, with 7 bases of the junction left unmatched. The CDR3 DNA sequence: TGTGCCAGCACCCGGGACAGCGGGTATGGCTACACCTTC. Translation: CASTRDSGYGYTF.

A few counts support this clonotype. The rearrangement uses TRBV13 and TRBJ2-3; 12 bases align to TRBD2. This CDR3 has 16 residues. J lost 2 bases, V lost 4 bases, and 4 bases had no gene match. Germline V CDR1 and CDR2: PRHDT, FYEKMQ (reference sequence). The CDR3 DNA is TGTGCCAGCAGCTCCAGGACTAGCGGGATCACAGATACGCAGTATTTT. Translated: CASSSRTSGITDTQYF.

This clonotype was found once. The chain employs TRBV7-9 and TRBJ1-6; 7 nucleotides agree with TRBD1. Trimming at V came to 4 bases and at J to 9 bases, leaving 15 bases not matched to a gene. In germline, CDR1 is SEHNR, CDR2 FQNEAQ (reference sequence). This CDR3 region has 17 residues. The CDR3 coding sequence is TGTGCCAGCAGCTCGCACGACCGACAGGGACCAGGTTCACCCCTCCACTTT. The encoded protein is CASSSHDRQGPGSPLHF.

This clonotype was observed a handful of times. The chain couples TRBV5-1 to TRBJ1-1; no firm D call. CDR1 and CDR2 (germline): SGHRS, YFSETQ. The CDR3 is made up of 15 amino acids. V lost 4 bases, J lost 0 bases, and 13 bases lay in between. CDR3 sequence (DNA): TGCGCCAGCAGCCTAACCGCCGTCCTGAACACTGAAGCTTTCTTT. It translates to CASSLTAVLNTEAFF.

As to this clonotype: At one end the junction does not follow the germline gene, possibly because of a read error. J is TRBJ1-2 and V is TRBV25-1, with D unresolved. The CDR3 has 14 residues. Per germline, CDR1 MGHDK and CDR2 SYGVNS. The CDR3 spells CACSVGGQSYGYTF. The CDR3 DNA is TGTGCCTGCAGTGTTGGAGGGCAATCCTATGGCTACACCTTC.

The gene calls are TRBV2 and TRBJ1-5, with 8 bases aligning to TRBD1. The CDR3 length is 15 residues. Germline V CDR1 and CDR2: SNHLY, FYNNEI. Trimming at V came to 3 bases and at J to 5 bases, leaving 6 bases not matched to a gene. This chain's CDR3 is CASSDLAGGDQPQHF. In nucleotides, the CDR3 is TGTGCCAGCAGTGATTTAGCAGGGGGCGATCAGCCCCAGCATTTT.

The chain couples TRBV10-2 to TRBJ1-6, with a possible D match to TRBD1 (5 bases). Germline CDR1 WSHSY, CDR2 SAAADI. V gave up 2 bases and J gave up 10 bases, with 15 bases separating them. This CDR3 is 15 amino acids long. In nucleotides, the CDR3 is TGCGCCAGCAGTGAGGACAGTTCGGTCCCGTCACCCCTCCACTTT. Translated, it gives CASSEDSSVPSPLHF.

The chain couples TRBV7-3 to TRBJ1-1; 7 bases agree with TRBD1. Trimming removed 5 bases from V and 0 bases from J; junction bases left unmatched: 6. The CDR3 extends over 15 amino acids. Germline CDR1 SGHTA, CDR2 FQGTGA. The CDR3 is CASSTGTDMNTEAFF. In nucleotides, the CDR3 is TGTGCCAGCAGCACGGGGACAGATATGAACACTGAAGCTTTCTTT.

This clonotype was detected ten times or more. The rearrangement links TRBV4-1 to TRBJ1-5; 7 positions match TRBD1. Trimming took 3 bases from V and 3 from J; bases not matched to a gene: 2. Germline V CDR1 and CDR2: MGHRA, YSYEKL. The CDR3 consists of 14 residues. CDR3 protein: CASSQGTANQPQHF. The CDR3 DNA is TGCGCCAGCAGCCAGGGGACAGCCAATCAGCCCCAGCATTTT.

The chain uses TRBV2 and TRBJ2-2; possibly TRBD1 or TRBD2 for D (5 bases each). This CDR3 comprises 12 residues. Germline assignment: CDR1 SNHLY and CDR2 FYNNEI. Between the trimmed V and J ends, which lost 6 bases and 10 bases, there was a span of 12 bases. The CDR3 nucleotides are TGTGCCAGCAGGGGGGTGAGCCTGGAGCTGTTTTTT. It codes for CASRGVSLELFF.